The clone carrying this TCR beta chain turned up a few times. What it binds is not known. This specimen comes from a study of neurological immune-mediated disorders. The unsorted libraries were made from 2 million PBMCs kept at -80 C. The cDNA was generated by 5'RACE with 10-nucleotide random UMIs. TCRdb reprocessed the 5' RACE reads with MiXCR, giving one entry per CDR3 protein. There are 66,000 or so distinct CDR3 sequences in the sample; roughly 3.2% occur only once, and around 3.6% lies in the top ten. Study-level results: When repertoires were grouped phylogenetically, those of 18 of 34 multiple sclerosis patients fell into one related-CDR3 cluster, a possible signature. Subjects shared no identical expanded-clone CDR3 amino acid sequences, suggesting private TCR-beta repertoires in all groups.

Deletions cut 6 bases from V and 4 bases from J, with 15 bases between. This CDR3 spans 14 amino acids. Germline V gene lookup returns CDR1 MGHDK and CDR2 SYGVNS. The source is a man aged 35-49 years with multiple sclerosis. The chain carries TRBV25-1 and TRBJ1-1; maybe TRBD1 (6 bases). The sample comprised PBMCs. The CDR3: CASRAGASGTEAFF. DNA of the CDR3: TGTGCCAGCAGGGCGGGGGCGAGTGGCACTGAAGCTTTCTTT.